The next 12 T cell receptor beta chains were all read from a single sample in a study of blood T cell repertoires in COVID-19. The assay was immunoSEQ multiplex PCR, and TCRdb's table has in-frame clones only and misses some. This sample has about 360,000 clones, with around 87% found just once. Material for sequencing was PBMCs or T cells enriched from blood (not recorded which). The receptor set was obtained from a middle-aged man in a cohort exposed to, infected with or recovered from COVID-19 (not recorded which).

The chain carries TRBV29-1 and TRBJ1-4; weak D call: TRBD1 (5 bases). Germline loops: CDR1 SQVTM, CDR2 ANQGSEA. Trimming removed 7 bases from V and 3 bases from J, with 12 bases in between. This CDR3 comprises 13 residues. The CDR3 protein is CSASGAANEKLFF. The CDR3 DNA follows: TGCAGCGCAAGCGGGGCTGCTAATGAAAAACTGTTTTTT.

The rearrangement joins TRBV5-6 to TRBJ2-7, with D tentatively TRBD2 (5 bases). CDR3 length: 13 residues. V dropped 2 bases and J dropped 7 bases, with 13 bases sitting between them. The germline gives CDR1 SGHDT, CDR2 YYEEEE. The DNA of the CDR3 is TGTGCCAGCAGCTTTATTGTGACGGGAGAGCAGTACTTC. It specifies CASSFIVTGEQYF.

The chain combines TRBV7-9 with TRBJ2-3; 8 bases line up with TRBD2. CDR1 and CDR2 from the germline V gene are SEHNR and FQNEAQ (reference sequence). V gave up 1 base and J gave up 0 bases; unmatched junction bases: 0. CDR3 length: 15 amino acids. The CDR3 DNA is TGTGCCAGCAGCTTAGTAGCGGGGAGCACAGATACGCAGTATTTT. This sequence encodes CASSLVAGSTDTQYF.

J is TRBJ2-7 and V is TRBV5-4; 10 nucleotides line up with TRBD2. The CDR3 consists of 14 residues. J gave up 7 bases and V 2 bases, and 6 bases lay outside the gene matches. Germline assignment: CDR1 SGHNT and CDR2 YYREEE (reference sequence). The CDR3 sequence: CASSLAGGPGEQYF. CDR3 bases: TGTGCCAGCAGCTTAGCGGGAGGGCCAGGAGAGCAGTACTTC.

The chain employs TRBV7-9 and TRBJ2-7; 9 positions match TRBD1. The V and J ends lost 4 bases and 4 bases, in that order; junction bases with no gene match: 14. CDR3 size: 17 residues. CDR1 is SEHNR and CDR2 is FQNEAQ in the germline V gene (reference sequence). The CDR3 loop reads CASSSLRDRESPYEQYF. The CDR3 DNA sequence: TGTGCCAGCAGCTCCCTCCGGGACAGGGAAAGCCCTTACGAGCAGTACTTC.

The rearrangement uses TRBV5-1 and TRBJ2-4, with TRBD2 matching over 8 bases. Trimming at V came to 4 bases and at J to 6 bases, leaving 9 bases not matched to a gene. The CDR3 is 15 residues long. In germline, CDR1 is SGHRS, CDR2 YFSETQ. CDR3 sequence reads: CASSGIGLAGNIQYF. In DNA form, the CDR3 reads TGCGCCAGCAGCGGAATCGGACTAGCAGGAAACATTCAGTACTTC.

This chain uses TRBV18 with TRBJ2-5; D is possibly TRBD1 (6 bases). Germline V lookup: CDR1 KGHSH, CDR2 LQKENI. There are 15 residues in the CDR3. The ends were cut back, 0 bases at V and 5 bases at J, with 13 bases in the middle. CDR3 region: CASSPPVRGKETQYF. The CDR3 nucleotides are TGTGCCAGCTCACCACCGGTCAGGGGTAAGGAGACCCAGTACTTC.

The chain employs TRBV18 and TRBJ1-3; the D gene is possibly TRBD1 (5 bases). The CDR3 consists of 15 residues. CDR1 KGHSH and CDR2 LQKENI come from the germline V gene. V lost 1 base, J lost 3 bases, and 10 bases lay in between. The CDR3 spells CASSPLREGGNTIYF. DNA of the CDR3: TGTGCCAGCTCACCACTCAGGGAAGGTGGAAACACCATATATTTT.

V usage is TRBV24-1 and J usage is TRBJ2-1; tentatively, D is TRBD2 (6 bases). This CDR3 contains 13 residues. Germline CDR1 KGHDR, CDR2 SFDVKD. The V end was cut by 7 bases, the J end by 2 bases, with 8 bases between. CDR3 in DNA: TGTGCCACCAGGGGCGGGGCCTACAATGAGCAGTTCTTC. Translating it yields CATRGGAYNEQFF.

The chain employs TRBV6-6 and TRBJ1-2; unclear D gene. Germline V lookup: CDR1 MNHNY, CDR2 SVGAGI (reference sequence). V was clipped by 0 bases and J by 2 bases, with 7 bases between them. The CDR3 loop spans 14 amino acids. The CDR3 protein is CASSYSPRNYGYTF. The DNA for the CDR3 is TGTGCCAGCAGTTACTCGCCGCGAAACTATGGCTACACCTTC.

The rearrangement joins TRBV4-2 to TRBJ2-7, with D perhaps matching TRBD2 (6 bases). V lost 4 bases and J lost 5, with 21 bases in between. The CDR3 totals 16 residues. Germline V gene data show CDR1 as LGHNA and CDR2 as YNFKEQ. CDR3 in DNA: TGTGCCAGCAGCCCTTCGCCTAGCGACCTCTTTAACGAGCAGTACTTC. Its translation: CASSPSPSDLFNEQYF.

The genes are TRBV27 and TRBJ1-1; TRBD1 is a possible D gene (6 bases). CDR3 size: 15 residues. The germline gives CDR1 MNHEY, CDR2 SMNVEV (reference sequence). V was shortened by 6 bases and J by 4 bases, with 18 bases between the two germline ends. The CDR3 sequence is CASRSQGEGVTEAFF. CDR3 nucleotides: TGTGCCAGCAGAAGCCAGGGAGAGGGGGTCACTGAAGCTTTCTTT.